This T cell receptor beta chain was captured by sequencing in a study of radiotherapy plus CTLA-4 blockade in lung cancer. At the level of the study: Objective responses occurred in 18% of patients; about 34% had disease control. Whole-study results and caveats: Reports state that early shifts in blood T cell clones, with interferon-beta, best predicted response. Clones of tumor-derived TCRs expanded in blood after radiotherapy plus ipilimumab.

Assay: immunoSEQ multiplex PCR; the TCRdb copy retains only in-frame clones and omits some. The table has tens of thousands of clones, about four fifths seen once. This clone was seen a single time. Its specificity is not known. Germline loops: CDR1 SGHDT, CDR2 YYEEEE. The CDR3 is 13 amino acids. Trimming cost V 0 bases and J 7 bases, with 11 bases left between them. Patients in the study, people with chemo-refractory metastatic non-small-cell lung cancer, received focal radiation plus ipilimumab CTLA-4 blockade. The TCR sequence derives from a human donor with non-small cell lung cancer who had stable disease on radiotherapy plus ipilimumab. The chain is built from TRBV5-6 and TRBJ2-7; no clear D gene. Specimen: peripheral blood, collected from a patient treated with radiotherapy plus ipilimumab. Here the CDR3 reads CASSLVGGGEQYF. The DNA for the CDR3 is TGTGCCAGCAGCTTGGTAGGCGGTGGGGAGCAGTACTTC.